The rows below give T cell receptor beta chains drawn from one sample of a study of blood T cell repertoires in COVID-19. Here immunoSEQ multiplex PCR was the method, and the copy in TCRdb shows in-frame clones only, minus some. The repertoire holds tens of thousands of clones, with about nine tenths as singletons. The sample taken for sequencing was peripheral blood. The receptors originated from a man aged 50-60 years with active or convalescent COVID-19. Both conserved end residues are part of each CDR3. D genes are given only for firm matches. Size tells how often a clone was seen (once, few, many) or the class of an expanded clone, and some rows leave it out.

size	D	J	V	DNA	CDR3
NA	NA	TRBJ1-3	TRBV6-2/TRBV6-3	TGTGCCAGCAGTTACCCGACAGACTCAATACAACACTCTGGAAACACCATATATTTT	CASSYPTDSIQHSGNTIYF
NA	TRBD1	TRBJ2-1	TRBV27	TGTGCCAGCAGTCCCTCGACAGGGGAATTAGGAAATGAGCAGTTCTTC	CASSPSTGELGNEQFF
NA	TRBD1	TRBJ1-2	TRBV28	TGTGCCAGCAGTTCCGCGGACAGGGAAAACTATGGCTACACCTTC	CASSSADRENYGYTF
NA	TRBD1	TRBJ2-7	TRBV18	TGTGCCAGCTCCCACCAACCCCGGGACAGGGGCTACGAGCAGTACTTC	CASSHQPRDRGYEQYF
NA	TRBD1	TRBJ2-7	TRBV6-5	TGTGCCAGCAGCTCCCATACAACACAGGGGAACGAGCAGTACTTC	CASSSHTTQGNEQYF
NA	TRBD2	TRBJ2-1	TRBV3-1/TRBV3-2	TGTGCCAGCAGCGACCGACGGCGGGGGGATGAGCAGTTCTTC	CASSDRRRGDEQFF
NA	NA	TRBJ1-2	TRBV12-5	TGTGCTAGTGGTTTGGCAGACGGGGGCTACACCTTC	CASGLADGGYTF
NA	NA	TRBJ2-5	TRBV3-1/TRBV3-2	TGTGCCAGCAGCCCATGGAGGGCGCCAGAGACCCAGTACTTC	CASSPWRAPETQYF
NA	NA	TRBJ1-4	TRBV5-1	TGCGCCAGCATGCAGGGGCCAACTAATGAAAAACTGTTTTTT	CASMQGPTNEKLFF
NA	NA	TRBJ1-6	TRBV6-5	TGTGCCAGCGCCGTACAGGAGTCGGGTTCACCCCTCCACTTT	CASAVQESGSPLHF
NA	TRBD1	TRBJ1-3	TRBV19	TGTGCCAGTAGTGCGGACAGGGCTCCCGGAAACACCATATATTTT	CASSADRAPGNTIYF
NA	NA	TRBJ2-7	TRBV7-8	TGTGCCAGCAGCCCATCGGATGGAGGATACGAGCAGTACTTC	CASSPSDGGYEQYF
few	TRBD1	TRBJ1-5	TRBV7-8	TGTGCCAGCAGCTTCGACAGGGGCAATCAGCCCCAGCATTTT	CASSFDRGNQPQHF
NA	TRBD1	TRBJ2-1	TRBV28	TGTGCCAGCAAGGGACAGGGGGATTGGAATGAGCAGTTCTTC	CASKGQGDWNEQFF
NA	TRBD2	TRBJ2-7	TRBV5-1	TGCGCCAGCAGCTTGACTAGCGGGGGCTACGAGCAGTACTTC	CASSLTSGGYEQYF
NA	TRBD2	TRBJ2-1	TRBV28	TGTGCCAGCAGTTTATGGGCCACTGGGGGACTAGCGGGAGAAGAGCAGTTCTTC	CASSLWATGGLAGEEQFF
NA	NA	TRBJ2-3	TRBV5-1	TGCGCCAGCAGCTTGTTCACTAGCCGCACAGATACGCAGTATTTT	CASSLFTSRTDTQYF